The TCR beta chain described here comes from a study of cytomegalovirus exposure and HLA in healthy donors. General study findings and limits: Presence/absence analyses treated sequencing depth as roughly uniform across donors. In the analysis, some V segments, TRBV6-2 and TRBV6-3 included, were excluded as indistinguishable. TCR beta chain V- and J-gene trimming was linked, in a later analysis, to a missense variant in DCLRE1C.

J gave up 0 bases and V 1 base, and 5 bases lay outside the gene matches. The CDR3 is made up of 16 amino acids. CDR1 and CDR2 from the germline V gene are SGHRS and YFSETQ. Donors likely had unrecorded immune exposures despite being nominally healthy when sampled. The PCR used 60 Vbeta and 13 Jbeta primers. Generated by immunoSEQ multiplex PCR, the TCRdb table keeps only in-frame clones and is missing some. In the table there are under 200,000 clones, around 75% of which are singletons. A note on this clone: Its antigen is unidentified.

The sequence was obtained from a woman aged 25 to 45 in good health and CMV-seronegative. The sequencing input was PBMCs. The genes are TRBV5-1 and TRBJ2-7, with 9 bases identical to TRBD2. The CDR3 DNA sequence: TGCGCCAGCAGCTTGTCGGCGGGAGGGATCTCCTACGAGCAGTACTTC. Translation gives CASSLSAGGISYEQYF.